The 28 T cell receptor beta chains in this list originate from one sample, sequenced in a study of blood T cell repertoires in COVID-19. The data were produced by immunoSEQ multiplex PCR, yet TCRdb's version contains in-frame clones alone and is incomplete. The table records about 330,000 clones, 70% to 90% of them present only once. Sequencing was done on a sample of peripheral blood. These receptors were obtained from a woman between 45 and 60 years old with active or convalescent COVID-19.

The CDR3 DNA reads as TGCGCCAGCAGCAGCGCAGGGCTGGGCGGGGAGCTGTTTTTT. Protein product: CASSSAGLGGELFF. This sequence joins TRBV4-3 and TRBJ2-2; TRBD1 is a possible D gene (5 bases). The CDR3 extends over 14 amino acids. Per the germline V gene, CDR1 is LGHNA and CDR2 is YSLEER. Between the trimmed V and J ends, which lost 5 bases and 7 bases, there was a span of 14 bases.

The chain employs TRBV6-6 and TRBJ1-3; TRBD1 is a possible D gene (6 bases). Per germline, CDR1 MNHNY and CDR2 SVGAGI (reference sequence). CDR3 length equals 16 residues. Trimming took 2 bases from V and 0 from J, leaving 11 bases between them. CDR3: CASSYNRVNSGNTIYF. CDR3 bases: TGTGCCAGCAGTTACAACAGGGTCAACTCTGGAAACACCATATATTTT.

V gene TRBV18 combines with J gene TRBJ1-4; possible D gene TRBD1, 5 bases. Germline CDR1 reads KGHSH; CDR2 reads LQKENI. Trimming removed 2 bases at V and 4 bases at J, with 11 bases between. The CDR3 consists of 15 residues. The CDR3: CASSPSRQGNEKLFF. The CDR3 nucleotides are TGTGCCAGCTCACCATCCCGGCAGGGTAATGAAAAACTGTTTTTT.

For the CDR3, the DNA is TGTGCCACCAGTGAATCGGACAGGGGCGCCTACAATGAGCAGTTCTTC. Its translation: CATSESDRGAYNEQFF. The rearrangement uses TRBV24-1 and TRBJ2-1, with TRBD1 matching over 9 bases. The junction had 5 bases not matched to a gene; V was cut back by 4 bases and J by 2 bases. The V gene's germline CDR1 is KGHDR and CDR2 SFDVKD. The CDR3 sequence is 16 residues long.

The chain has TRBV30 and TRBJ2-7, with 10 bases identical to TRBD1. There are 13 residues in the CDR3. V lost 4 bases, J lost 5 bases, and 5 bases stayed unmatched. Germline values: CDR1 GTSNPN, CDR2 SVGIG (reference sequence). The CDR3 DNA sequence: TGTGCCTGGACCGGGACAGGGGTGGACGAGCAGTACTTC. It codes for CAWTGTGVDEQYF.

The chain couples TRBV9 to TRBJ2-3; TRBD2 matches at 11 bases. The CDR3 spans 17 residues. Trimming cost V 4 bases and J 1 base; bases outside gene matches: 8. Looked up from germline, CDR1 is SGDLS and CDR2 is YYNGEE. The CDR3 DNA sequence: TGTGCCAGCAGCCCCGGGACTAGCGGACCCGGCACAGATACGCAGTATTTT. Translation gives CASSPGTSGPGTDTQYF.

The chain joins TRBV7-2 to TRBJ2-3; D may be TRBD1 (5 bases). The germline V gene has CDR1 SGHTA and CDR2 FQGNSA. The CDR3 extends over 13 amino acids. Trimming shortened V by 8 bases and J by 4 bases, and 13 bases separated the two germline ends. CDR3 residues: CASGAQGADTQYF. Here the CDR3 DNA reads TGTGCCAGCGGGGCGCAGGGTGCAGATACGCAGTATTTT.

This chain connects TRBV4-2 to TRBJ2-3, with D tentatively TRBD1 (6 bases). Germline-derived CDR1 and CDR2 are LGHNA and YNFKEQ. The V end was cut by 1 base, the J end by 0 bases, with 17 bases between. CDR3 length: 18 residues. CDR3 residues: CASSQAIGRQASTDTQYF. Written as DNA, the CDR3 is TGTGCCAGCAGCCAAGCGATAGGGAGACAGGCTAGCACAGATACGCAGTATTTT.

This clone was observed a single time. Other nucleotide sequences in the sample specify the same CDR3. The V and J genes are TRBV7-2 and TRBJ1-2, with D possibly TRBD1 on 5 matching bases. The CDR3 totals 13 residues. CDR1 is SGHTA and CDR2 is FQGNSA in the germline V gene. V gave up 5 bases and J gave up 2 bases, with 9 bases separating them. The CDR3 loop reads CASSLQGNYGYTF. In nucleotides, the CDR3 is TGTGCCAGCAGCCTTCAGGGCAACTATGGCTACACCTTC.

The chain couples TRBV11-2 to TRBJ1-1, with D unclear. CDR3 length: 12 residues. Germline assignment: CDR1 SGHAT and CDR2 FQNNGV. Trimming shortened V by 6 bases and J by 1 base, and 6 bases separated the two germline ends. CDR3 region: CASRLENTEAFF. The CDR3 nucleotides read TGTGCCAGCAGACTAGAGAACACTGAAGCTTTCTTT.

The chain recombines TRBV5-1 with TRBJ2-7, with D possibly being TRBD1 (5 bases). Germline V CDR1 and CDR2: SGHRS, YFSETQ. V lost 4 bases, J lost 7 bases, and 12 bases lay in between. This CDR3 is 12 amino acids long. CDR3 sequence reads: CASSAAGWEQYF. The CDR3 region has the DNA TGCGCCAGCAGCGCCGCAGGGTGGGAGCAGTACTTC.

J is TRBJ2-1 and V is TRBV28, with 8 bases identical to TRBD1. The V and J ends lost 7 bases and 8 bases, in that order; junction bases with no gene match: 7. CDR3 length: 13 residues. The germline V gene has CDR1 MDHEN and CDR2 SYDVKM. CDR3 residues: CASIRDRGYEQFF. For the CDR3, the DNA is TGTGCCAGCATTCGCGACAGGGGATATGAGCAGTTCTTC.

The chain couples TRBV2 to TRBJ1-6; D perhaps matches TRBD1 (5 bases). This CDR3 region has 16 residues. CDR1 SNHLY and CDR2 FYNNEI come from the germline V gene. Trimming took 5 bases from V and 8 from J, leaving 19 bases between them. CDR3: CASSPTKSTGDSPLHF. For the CDR3, the DNA is TGTGCCAGCAGTCCTACTAAGAGCACGGGGGATTCACCCCTCCACTTT.

The chain recombines TRBV2 with TRBJ1-1, with D possibly being TRBD1 (6 bases). The CDR3 extends over 12 amino acids. Between the trimmed V and J ends, which lost 6 bases and 6 bases, there was a span of 11 bases. Germline V gene data show CDR1 as SNHLY and CDR2 as FYNNEI. The CDR3 DNA reads as TGTGCCAGCAGAGTTTACAGGGCTGAAGCTTTCTTT. Amino acid sequence: CASRVYRAEAFF.

This chain uses TRBV7-2 with TRBJ2-5; the D gene is possibly TRBD2 (7 bases). The CDR3 is 15 residues long. Germline assignment: CDR1 SGHTA and CDR2 FQGNSA. V lost 5 bases and J lost 2, with 15 bases in between. The CDR3 here is CASSQAGGPQETQYF. CDR3 DNA sequence: TGTGCCAGCAGCCAGGCCGGGGGGCCTCAAGAGACCCAGTACTTC.

This chain joins TRBV25-1 and TRBJ1-1, with 9 bases matching TRBD1. Germline values: CDR1 MGHDK, CDR2 SYGVNS. The CDR3 covers 15 residues. With 3 bases clipped from V and 1 base from J, the junction kept 3 bases outside the gene matches. The CDR3 reads CASSDTGGKNTEAFF. The CDR3, as DNA: TGTGCCAGCAGTGACACAGGGGGCAAGAACACTGAAGCTTTCTTT.

V gene TRBV5-1 combines with J gene TRBJ1-2; 8 nucleotides line up with TRBD1. This CDR3 has 16 residues. Germline CDR1 reads SGHRS; CDR2 reads YFSETQ. Trimming at V came to 0 bases and at J to 2 bases, leaving 6 bases not matched to a gene. The CDR3 sequence is CASSLGGNRGNYGYTF. The CDR3 region has the DNA TGCGCCAGCAGCTTGGGAGGGAACAGGGGGAACTATGGCTACACCTTC.

This clone was seen a single time. V usage is TRBV12-3 or TRBV12-4 and J usage is TRBJ2-3; D possibly corresponds to TRBD2 (5 bases). The CDR3 is made up of 11 amino acids. V lost 6 bases and J 6 bases, leaving 7 bases between the germline ends. CDR3 nucleotide sequence: TGTGCCAGCAGCCCGGGGGATACGCAGTATTTT. As protein: CASSPGDTQYF.

The V and J genes are TRBV7-9 and TRBJ2-2; 7 nucleotides align to TRBD1. V dropped 4 bases and J dropped 0; count of bases not matched to a gene: 11. Germline lookup yields CDR1 SEHNR and CDR2 FQNEAQ (reference sequence). This CDR3 has 18 amino acids. CDR3 residues: CASSSLGQRAPNTGELFF. DNA of the CDR3: TGTGCCAGCAGCTCCTTGGGACAGCGAGCCCCGAACACCGGGGAGCTGTTTTTT.

The CDR3 reads CASSLVGKRAAFF. The CDR3 DNA reads as TGTGCCAGCAGCTTAGTGGGTAAGCGGGCCGCTTTCTTT. The chain joins TRBV11-2 to TRBJ1-1, with D unresolved. V was shortened by 1 base and J by 11 bases, with 14 bases between the two germline ends. This CDR3 region has 13 residues. CDR1 SGHAT and CDR2 FQNNGV come from the germline V gene. Based on the CDR3 plus reference TRBV11-2 and TRBJ1-1, the full variable domain is EAGVAQSPRYKIIEKRQSVAFWCNPISGHATLYWYQQILGQGPKLLIQFQNNGVVDDSQLPKDRFSAERLKGVDSTLKIQPAKLEDSAVYLCASSLVGKRAAFFGQGTRLTVV.

The genes are TRBV28 and TRBJ1-1; D ambiguous. Trimming took 9 bases from V and 6 from J, leaving 17 bases between them. The CDR3 is 13 residues long. In germline, CDR1 is MDHEN, CDR2 SYDVKM. CDR3 in DNA: TGTGCCAGTTCTACAGTGGTCCCCCCTGAAGCTTTCTTT. It is translated as CASSTVVPPEAFF.

J is TRBJ1-3 and V is TRBV30; no clear D. The CDR3 runs to 13 residues. Germline V lookup: CDR1 GTSNPN, CDR2 SVGIG (reference sequence). V was clipped by 0 bases and J by 4 bases, with 7 bases between them. This chain's CDR3 is CAWSVQSGNTIYF. In nucleotides, the CDR3 is TGTGCCTGGAGTGTACAATCGGGAAACACCATATATTTT.

The chain carries TRBV6-5 and TRBJ1-1; D gene ambiguous. Germline lookup yields CDR1 MNHEY and CDR2 SVGAGI. The CDR3 spans 10 residues. V lost 8 bases, J lost 3 bases, and 4 bases lay in between. The CDR3 sequence is CASGYTEAFF. The CDR3 DNA reads TGTGCCAGCGGCTACACTGAAGCTTTCTTT.

This chain joins TRBV12-3 or TRBV12-4 and TRBJ1-2; 9 nucleotides agree with TRBD1. The CDR3 length is 13 residues. V lost 10 bases and J lost 3; bases outside the gene matches: 6. CDR3 coding DNA: TGTGCCACCCAGACAGGGGGTGACTATGGCTACACCTTC. Translated: CATQTGGDYGYTF.

This clone was detected once. This chain connects TRBV6-5 to TRBJ2-7, with 11 bases fitting TRBD2. The CDR3 contains 15 residues. With 4 bases clipped from V and 2 bases from J, the junction kept 4 bases outside the gene matches. Germline loops: CDR1 MNHEY, CDR2 SVGAGI. CDR3 loop: CASSFRLAGTYEQYF. The DNA of the CDR3 is TGTGCCAGCAGTTTCCGACTAGCGGGAACCTACGAGCAGTACTTC.

This sequence joins TRBV11-3 and TRBJ2-7; TRBD1 might be the D (5 bases). The CDR3 is 14 amino acids. Trimming stripped 4 bases from V and 7 bases from J, with 17 bases between. Germline CDR1 SGHNT, CDR2 YENEEA. The CDR3 sequence: CASSSNQGAWEQYF. The CDR3 DNA sequence: TGTGCCAGCAGCTCGAACCAGGGTGCTTGGGAGCAGTACTTC.

V usage is TRBV28 and J usage is TRBJ2-5; D might be TRBD2 (5 bases). Germline V CDR1 and CDR2: MDHEN, SYDVKM. The CDR3 contains 17 residues. Trimming pared 6 bases from V and 4 bases from J, leaving 24 bases between. The CDR3 DNA follows: TGTGCCAGCAGGGCCACACATGCCCTCCAAGGGAGAGAGACCCAGTACTTC. It codes for CASRATHALQGRETQYF.

The chain carries TRBV14 and TRBJ2-7; TRBD2 matches 8 bases. The CDR3 has 14 amino acids. Germline values: CDR1 SGHDN, CDR2 FVKESK. Unmatched junction bases numbered 3, after V lost 3 bases and J lost 2 bases. The CDR3 loop reads CASSQGLEPYEQYF. As DNA, the CDR3 is TGTGCCAGCAGCCAGGGACTAGAGCCCTACGAGCAGTACTTC.